The text below deals with one TCR beta chain. Compared with germline, one end of the junction differs, possibly owing to a read error. Data came from immunoSEQ multiplex PCR; TCRdb stores just in-frame clones and leaves some out. The sample contains fewer than 15,000 clones, about 86% of which appear only once. This specimen belongs to a study of blood T cell repertoires in COVID-19. Germline V gene data show CDR1 as SNHLY and CDR2 as FYNNEI. The CDR3 totals 15 residues. The sample was peripheral blood. This sequence joins TRBV2 and TRBJ1-2, with 10 bases fitting TRBD1. The source is a man older than 75 with acute or convalescent COVID-19. This CDR3 reads CASRDTGQGTYDYTF. CDR3 nucleotide sequence: TGTGCCAGCAGGGATACGGGACAGGGGACCTATGACTACACCTTC.